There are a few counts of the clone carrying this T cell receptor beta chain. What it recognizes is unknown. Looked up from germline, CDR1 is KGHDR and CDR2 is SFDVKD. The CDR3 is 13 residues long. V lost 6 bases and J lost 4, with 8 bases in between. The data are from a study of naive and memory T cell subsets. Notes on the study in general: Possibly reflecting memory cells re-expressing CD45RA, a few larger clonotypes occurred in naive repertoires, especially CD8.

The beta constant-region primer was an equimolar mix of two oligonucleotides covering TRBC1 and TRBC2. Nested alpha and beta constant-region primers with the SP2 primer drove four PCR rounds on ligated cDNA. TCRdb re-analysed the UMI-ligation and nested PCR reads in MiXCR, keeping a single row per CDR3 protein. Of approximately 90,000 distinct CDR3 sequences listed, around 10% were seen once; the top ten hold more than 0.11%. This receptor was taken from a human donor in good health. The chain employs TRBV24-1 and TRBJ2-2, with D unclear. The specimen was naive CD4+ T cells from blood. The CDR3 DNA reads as TGTGCCACCAGTCAAAGAGCCACCGGGGAGCTGTTTTTT. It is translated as CATSQRATGELFF.